The present T cell receptor beta chain was sequenced within a study of T-cell reconstitution after alpha-beta-depleted transplantation in children. Study observations and caveats: Counts and diversity of T cells one year after transplant came mostly from newly produced T cells.

Trimming cost V 6 bases and J 4 bases, with 15 bases left between them. The CDR3 runs 13 residues. The germline V gene has CDR1 DFQATT and CDR2 SNEGSKA (reference sequence). This clonotype was counted only a few times. As yet, its antigen is unknown. Unique molecular identifiers were used to barcode this TCRbeta library. TCRdb used MiXCR to reprocess the PCR reads, holding one entry per CDR3 protein. The sample lists some 840,000 distinct CDR3 sequences; 16% were seen once. The source was PBMCs, mostly from graft donor cells, collected 360 days after TCRalphabeta/CD19-depleted stem cell transplant. V is TRBV20-1 and J is TRBJ1-1, with a possible D match to TRBD1 (5 bases). This clonotype was obtained from a male patient under 18 who had a stem cell transplant for acute lymphoblastic leukemia, so the T cells may come from the graft donor. CDR3 amino acids: CSAIQGVPTEAFF. CDR3 nucleotide sequence: TGCAGTGCCATTCAAGGGGTTCCCACTGAAGCTTTCTTT.